Listed below are T cell receptor beta chains from one sample, sequenced in a study of blood T cell repertoires in COVID-19. Measured with immunoSEQ multiplex PCR; TCRdb has only the in-frame clones, and not every one. The sample consists of under 300,000 clones, around 90% of them appearing once. Sequenced input: peripheral blood. The receptors originated from a man in his fifties or sixties who had recovered from COVID-19. Both conserved end residues are part of each CDR3. A D gene is named only where the DNA matches it firmly. Rows may omit the clone size; those that give it use once, few, many or a size class.

d_call: TRBD1
v_call: TRBV25-1
j_call: TRBJ2-5
clone_size: .
cdr3_nt: TGTGCCAGTAGAGCCGGGACAGGGAAGACCCAGTACTTC
cdr3_aa: CASRAGTGKTQYF

d_call: .
v_call: TRBV19
j_call: TRBJ1-5
clone_size: .
cdr3_nt: TGTGCCAGTACCCCCCGGGGTCAGTGGCATCAGCCCCAGCATTTT
cdr3_aa: CASTPRGQWHQPQHF

d_call: .
v_call: TRBV5-1
j_call: TRBJ1-3
clone_size: .
cdr3_nt: TGCGCCAGCAGCTTGGGATCTACCTCTGGAAACACCATATATTTT
cdr3_aa: CASSLGSTSGNTIYF

d_call: TRBD1
v_call: TRBV28
j_call: TRBJ1-2
clone_size: .
cdr3_nt: TGTGCCAGCAGTTTGGGACAGGGGGTAGCCTATGGCTACACCTTC
cdr3_aa: CASSLGQGVAYGYTF

d_call: TRBD1
v_call: TRBV2
j_call: TRBJ2-1
clone_size: .
cdr3_nt: TGTGCCAGCAGTGAGGCGCCGGGACAGGTACAATACAATGAGCAGTTCTTC
cdr3_aa: CASSEAPGQVQYNEQFF

d_call: TRBD2
v_call: TRBV19
j_call: TRBJ2-3
clone_size: .
cdr3_nt: TGTGCCAGTTCCAGCGGGGAACGTACAGATACGCAGTATTTT
cdr3_aa: CASSSGERTDTQYF

d_call: .
v_call: TRBV5-1
j_call: TRBJ1-4
clone_size: .
cdr3_nt: TGCGCCAGCAGCTTGGAAGGGGGAAGTAATGAAAAACTGTTTTTT
cdr3_aa: CASSLEGGSNEKLFF

d_call: TRBD1
v_call: TRBV28
j_call: TRBJ2-7
clone_size: .
cdr3_nt: TGTGCCAGCAGACCACGAATAGGGGGCTATTCCGGCGAGCAGTACTTC
cdr3_aa: CASRPRIGGYSGEQYF

d_call: .
v_call: TRBV6-5
j_call: TRBJ2-2
clone_size: .
cdr3_nt: TGTGCCAGCAGTTATTCCCGAGGTACCGGGGAGCTGTTTTTT
cdr3_aa: CASSYSRGTGELFF

d_call: .
v_call: TRBV6-5
j_call: TRBJ1-1
clone_size: .
cdr3_nt: TGTGCCAGCAGAATTACCGACAAGAACACTGAAGCTTTCTTT
cdr3_aa: CASRITDKNTEAFF

d_call: .
v_call: TRBV5-1
j_call: TRBJ1-4
clone_size: .
cdr3_nt: TGCGCCAGCAGTACAGGGACGTCTCATGAAAAACTGTTTTTT
cdr3_aa: CASSTGTSHEKLFF

d_call: TRBD1
v_call: TRBV15
j_call: TRBJ2-3
clone_size: .
cdr3_nt: TGTGCCACCAGCAGATCCCCAGGGGGAGATACGCAGTATTTT
cdr3_aa: CATSRSPGGDTQYF

d_call: TRBD2
v_call: TRBV6-5
j_call: TRBJ2-5
clone_size: .
cdr3_nt: TGTGCCAGCAGACGGAGCGGGGGCCAAGCGGAGACCCAGTACTTC
cdr3_aa: CASRRSGGQAETQYF

d_call: .
v_call: TRBV3-1/TRBV3-2
j_call: TRBJ1-6
clone_size: .
cdr3_nt: TGTGCCAGCAGCCGGTCTGTAGATTCACCCCTCCACTTT
cdr3_aa: CASSRSVDSPLHF

d_call: .
v_call: TRBV5-1
j_call: TRBJ2-7
clone_size: .
cdr3_nt: TGCGCCAGCAGCTTGGGTAGGGGTAGGAACGAGCAGTACTTC
cdr3_aa: CASSLGRGRNEQYF

d_call: TRBD2
v_call: TRBV18
j_call: TRBJ2-1
clone_size: once
cdr3_nt: TGTGCCAGCTCACCCCGTCCCGGGACTAGCTATGCTCGTTTGGGCTACAATGAGCAGTTCTTC
cdr3_aa: CASSPRPGTSYARLGYNEQFF

d_call: .
v_call: TRBV5-5
j_call: TRBJ2-2
clone_size: .
cdr3_nt: TGTGCCAGCAGTAACCGGGACACGAACACCGGGGAGCTGTTTTTT
cdr3_aa: CASSNRDTNTGELFF

d_call: .
v_call: TRBV6-5
j_call: TRBJ1-6
clone_size: .
cdr3_nt: TGTGCCAGCAGTTCGAGCCCCTCACCCCTCCACTTT
cdr3_aa: CASSSSPSPLHF

d_call: TRBD1
v_call: TRBV30
j_call: TRBJ2-3
clone_size: .
cdr3_nt: TGTGCCTGGGGAGGACAGGCAACGTCCACAGATACGCAGTATTTT
cdr3_aa: CAWGGQATSTDTQYF

d_call: TRBD1
v_call: TRBV20-1
j_call: TRBJ1-6
clone_size: .
cdr3_nt: TGCAGTGCTAGTGTCGGCAGGGGGCCCTATAATTCACCCCTCCACTTT
cdr3_aa: CSASVGRGPYNSPLHF

d_call: .
v_call: TRBV5-1
j_call: TRBJ2-3
clone_size: .
cdr3_nt: TGCGCCAGCAGCCCGGGATATATAAGCACAGATACGCAGTATTTT
cdr3_aa: CASSPGYISTDTQYF